Listed below are T cell receptor beta chains from one sample, sequenced in a study of response to subunit inactivated influenza vaccine. TCRdb reprocessed the RT-PCR reads with MiXCR, giving one entry per CDR3 protein. The data contain approximately 160,000 distinct CDR3 sequences, around 10% of them seen just once; the ten biggest clones take up around 33%. Sequences were derived from CD8+ T cells sorted from PBMCs, sampled about 23 months after vaccination. All receptors derive from a man aged 45 to 75 who received an inactivated influenza vaccine. Both conserved end residues are part of each CDR3. The D gene is left open where the match is weak. Only some rows state a clone size, as once, few, many or a class for expanded clones.

abundance,d_gene,j_gene,v_gene,CDR3nt,CDR3aa
NA,TRBD1,TRBJ2-7,TRBV28,TGTGCCAGCAGTTACCGGGACAGGGGCCCCTACGAGCAGTACTTC,CASSYRDRGPYEQYF
few,TRBD1,TRBJ1-5,TRBV3-1,TGTGCCAGCAGCCAAGGGGGACAGGGGGTCGATCAGCCCCAGCATTTT,CASSQGGQGVDQPQHF
few,TRBD1,TRBJ1-1,TRBV7-9,TGTGCCAGCAGCACCCGGGACAGGGGAGGGACTGAAGCTTTCTTT,CASSTRDRGGTEAFF
NA,TRBD1,TRBJ2-2,TRBV6-2/TRBV6-3,TGTGCCAGCAGTTGGACAGGGCCGGGGACCGGGGAGCTGTTTTTT,CASSWTGPGTGELFF
NA,TRBD1,TRBJ1-1,TRBV16,TGTGCCAGCAGCAGGGGGACAGGGGGCGTAGGCACTGAAGCTTTCTTT,CASSRGTGGVGTEAFF
NA,TRBD2,TRBJ2-2,TRBV6-5,TGTGCCAGCAGCTATGGACTAGCGAGGAACACCGGGGAGCTGTTTTTT,CASSYGLARNTGELFF
NA,NA,TRBJ2-3,TRBV11-2,TGTGCCAGCAGCTCCCCGAGTGATACGCAGTATTTT,CASSSPSDTQYF
many,NA,TRBJ2-1,TRBV7-6,TGTGCCAGCAGCTTAGCTCTAGGGGGGGGTGAGCAGTTCTTC,CASSLALGGGEQFF
few,TRBD2,TRBJ2-7,TRBV28,TGTGCCAGCAGCCTCGGGACTAGCGGAGCCCGGCAGTACTTC,CASSLGTSGARQYF
many,NA,TRBJ1-1,TRBV5-1,TGCGCCAGCAGCCAATTGCAGGCGGGGAGTGAAGCTTTCTTT,CASSQLQAGSEAFF
many,NA,TRBJ2-3,TRBV4-2,TGTGCCAGCAGCCAAGAGAGAGGGCAGCTTACTACGCAGTATTTT,CASSQERGQLTTQYF
NA,NA,TRBJ2-1,TRBV2,TGTGCCAGCAGTGAGAACAATGAGCAGTTCTTC,CASSENNEQFF
few,NA,TRBJ2-2,TRBV11-2,TGTGCCAGCCTGGGCTACCCGAACACCGGGGAGCTGTTTTTT,CASLGYPNTGELFF
many,TRBD2,TRBJ2-3,TRBV3-1,TGTGCCAGCAGCCTAACTAGCGGGGGGGCGTGGTCAGATACGCAGTATTTT,CASSLTSGGAWSDTQYF
NA,TRBD1,TRBJ2-1,TRBV6-2/TRBV6-3,TGTGCCAGCAGTTACTCACCGACAGGGAGAGCCCCCTACAATGAGCAGTTCTTC,CASSYSPTGRAPYNEQFF
NA,NA,TRBJ2-3,TRBV20-1,TGCAGTGCTTACCTTACAGGGATCTTAACAGATACGCAGTATTTT,CSAYLTGILTDTQYF
NA,NA,TRBJ1-1,TRBV28,TGTGCCAGCAGTTCTGGGGACGTAAGTTTTATCCCGAACACTGAAGCTTTCTTT,CASSSGDVSFIPNTEAFF
few,TRBD1,TRBJ1-2,TRBV7-9,TGTGCCAGCACCAGCAGGGGGGCGATCTATGGCTACACCTTC,CASTSRGAIYGYTF
NA,NA,TRBJ2-6,TRBV20-1,TGCAGTGCCAAGGAGGTCTCTGGGGCCAACGTCCTGACTTTC,CSAKEVSGANVLTF
many,NA,TRBJ2-1,TRBV12-3/TRBV12-4,TGTGCCAGCAGTCCCGGCCTAGCGCCTAATGAGCAGTTCTTC,CASSPGLAPNEQFF
many,TRBD2,TRBJ2-1,TRBV10-2,TGCGCCAGCAGTCTTCCGGGACTAGCGGCCAATGAGCAGTTCTTC,CASSLPGLAANEQFF
few,NA,TRBJ2-1,TRBV13,TGTGCCAGCAGCTCCTCTCCAGACTCCTACAATGAGCAGTTCTTC,CASSSSPDSYNEQFF
NA,TRBD2,TRBJ2-1,TRBV29-1,TGCAGCGTTGAAGATCTGGCGGGGGGGCCTAATTACAATGAGCAGTTCTTC,CSVEDLAGGPNYNEQFF
few,NA,TRBJ2-1,TRBV6-5,TGTGCCAGCAGTTCCCTGGGGGCCGCCTACAATGAGCAGTTCTTC,CASSSLGAAYNEQFF
NA,NA,TRBJ1-3,TRBV9,TGTGCCAGCAGCCCCTCCGGGGGCACCATATATTTT,CASSPSGGTIYF
NA,NA,TRBJ2-2,TRBV20-1,TGCAGTGCTAGAGAATTAGGGTTGGGCACCGGGGAGCTGTTTTTT,CSARELGLGTGELFF
many,TRBD2,TRBJ2-2,TRBV4-1,TGCGCCAGCAGCTACGCGGGGGTTAACACCGGGGAGCTGTTTTTT,CASSYAGVNTGELFF
many,NA,TRBJ2-1,TRBV7-8,TGTGCCAGCAGCTCAACTAGGGGGGTTGGTGAGCAGTTCTTC,CASSSTRGVGEQFF
few,TRBD1,TRBJ1-5,TRBV28,TGTGCCAGCAGTAGGACAGGGCGAAATCAGCCCCAGCATTTT,CASSRTGRNQPQHF
few,NA,TRBJ2-1,TRBV7-8,TGTGCCAGCAGCTTAGGGGCGGGATACTCCTACAATGAGCAGTTCTTC,CASSLGAGYSYNEQFF
NA,NA,TRBJ2-1,TRBV4-2,TGTGCCAGCAGCCAAGTAGGACTTGTCGATGAGCAGTTCTTC,CASSQVGLVDEQFF
few,TRBD2,TRBJ2-1,TRBV6-2/TRBV6-3,TGTGCCAGCAGTTACGGCGGGGGCTACAATGAGCAGTTCTTC,CASSYGGGYNEQFF
many,TRBD2,TRBJ2-3,TRBV4-1,TGCGCCAGCAGCCTAGCGGGGGGCACAGATACGCAGTATTTT,CASSLAGGTDTQYF
NA,NA,TRBJ2-1,TRBV28,TGTGCCAGCAGTGCCCGAGGGCAGAAAAATGAGCAGTTCTTC,CASSARGQKNEQFF
NA,TRBD2,TRBJ2-3,TRBV7-9,TGTGCCAGCAGCGCCCCAGCGGGGGGGGGCACAGATACGCAGTATTTT,CASSAPAGGGTDTQYF
NA,NA,TRBJ2-7,TRBV3-1,TGTGCCAGCAGCCAAGATTGGGAAACCTACGAGCAGTACTTC,CASSQDWETYEQYF
few,NA,TRBJ2-7,TRBV5-6,TGTGCCAGCAGCTTGGCCAGTAGGGAGACGGTCGAGCAGTACTTC,CASSLASRETVEQYF
NA,NA,TRBJ2-5,TRBV7-8,TGTGCCAGCAGCTTAGCCCGGCGGAAACAAGAGACCCAGTACTTC,CASSLARRKQETQYF
NA,NA,TRBJ2-1,TRBV7-2,TGTGCCAGCAGCTTAGCGCTCACAGACCACTCCTACAATGAGCAGTTCTTC,CASSLALTDHSYNEQFF
NA,NA,TRBJ2-1,TRBV30,TGTGCCTGGAGTTTCGGGGCGGGGAATGAGCAGTTCTTC,CAWSFGAGNEQFF
few,NA,TRBJ1-1,TRBV15,TGTGCCACCAGCAGCCTCACCTTGGCAGACACTGAAGCTTTCTTT,CATSSLTLADTEAFF
many,NA,TRBJ1-1,TRBV20-1,TGCAGTGCTAGCGAGGGGCCACTGAACACTGAAGCTTTCTTT,CSASEGPLNTEAFF
few,TRBD1,TRBJ2-2,TRBV19,TGTGCCAGTAGTGACCGGGACAGGAACACCGGGGAGCTGTTTTTT,CASSDRDRNTGELFF
few,NA,TRBJ1-3,TRBV9,TGTGCCAGCAGCCCCTGGGGTGGCGGGCATGTTGACACCATATATTTT,CASSPWGGGHVDTIYF
NA,NA,TRBJ2-3,TRBV6-5,TGTGCCAGCAGTTACTCCCCCTTGCGGGGACGATACACAGATACGCAGTATTTT,CASSYSPLRGRYTDTQYF
many,TRBD1,TRBJ2-7,TRBV29-1,TGCAGCGTTGAAGGGACAGGGGGGTACGAGCAGTACTTC,CSVEGTGGYEQYF